This T cell receptor (beta chain) was recovered during a study of response to subunit inactivated influenza vaccine. TCRdb analysed the RT-PCR reads with MiXCR anew, one entry per CDR3 protein. Here the sample spans about 780,000 distinct CDR3 sequences, roughly 20% being singletons. Sequenced here: PBMCs from blood, sampled about 5 days after vaccination. The TCR sequence derives from a man in his fifties or sixties who received an inactivated influenza vaccine.

The CDR3 region is CASSLSGTVRNTEAFF. Written as DNA, the CDR3 is TGTGCCAGCAGTTTATCTGGGACAGTCAGGAACACTGAAGCTTTCTTT. The gene calls are TRBV12-3 or TRBV12-4 and TRBJ1-1, with 7 nucleotides matching TRBD1. The V and J ends lost 2 bases and 1 base, in that order; junction bases with no gene match: 7. This CDR3 has 16 residues.